The 21 T cell receptor beta chains reported below all come from one sample, sequenced in a study of CD8 T cells in ankylosing spondylitis. General study findings and limits: Apparently characteristic of ankylosing spondylitis blood was a TCR beta motif (under ten highly homologous variants).

Each CDR3 protein is one row after TCRdb ran MiXCR on the 5' RACE reads. The repertoire holds roughly 400,000 distinct CDR3 sequences, around 24% seen once, with roughly a sixth in the top ten. No antigen is known for these receptors. The sequenced material came from blood, either unsorted or a sorted T cell fraction (not recorded which). Receptors originate from a male donor with ankylosing spondylitis.

V and J are TRBV7-6 and TRBJ1-1; unclear D gene. The CDR3 consists of 13 residues. CDR1 and CDR2 (germline): SGHVS, FNYEAQ. Between the trimmed V and J ends, which lost 4 bases and 0 bases, there was a span of 6 bases. The CDR3 region has the DNA TGTGCCAGCAGCTCGGTGGTGAACACTGAAGCTTTCTTT. Protein product: CASSSVVNTEAFF.

V gene TRBV6-1 combines with J gene TRBJ2-7; 10 bases align to TRBD2. Germline V CDR1 and CDR2: MNHNS, SASEGT. The ends lost 6 bases at V and 6 bases at J; junction bases unmatched: 8. This CDR3 contains 14 residues. The CDR3 reads CASRTSGNFGEQYF. CDR3 DNA: TGTGCCAGCAGAACTAGCGGGAATTTTGGCGAGCAGTACTTC.

The chain couples TRBV28 to TRBJ2-7, with TRBD1 matching over 9 bases. The length of the CDR3 is 17 residues. Looked up from germline, CDR1 is MDHEN and CDR2 is SYDVKM. Trimming removed 2 bases from V and 0 bases from J; junction bases left unmatched: 8. CDR3 bases: TGTGCCAGCAGTTTAAACCCTTGGGGACAGGGCTCCTACGAGCAGTACTTC. Translation gives CASSLNPWGQGSYEQYF.

There are a few counts of this clonotype. This chain uses TRBV6-1 with TRBJ1-1, with a possible D match to TRBD1 (5 bases). V was trimmed by 4 bases and J by 0 bases, leaving 9 bases between them. Germline-derived CDR1 and CDR2 are MNHNS and SASEGT. The CDR3 spans 14 residues. CDR3 protein: CASSALGLNTEAFF. CDR3 coding DNA: TGTGCCAGCAGTGCACTGGGACTGAACACTGAAGCTTTCTTT.

The genes are TRBV30 and TRBJ1-3; 7 bases map to TRBD1. Trimming cost V 7 bases and J 2 bases; bases outside gene matches: 2. This CDR3 contains 12 residues. Germline V gene data show CDR1 as GTSNPN and CDR2 as SVGIG (reference sequence). The CDR3 protein is CAFTGAGNTIYF. The CDR3 DNA sequence: TGTGCCTTCACAGGGGCTGGAAACACCATATATTTT.

In this sample, this clonotype turned up many times. The V gene is TRBV29-1, the J gene TRBJ2-1; D perhaps matches TRBD1 (5 bases). CDR1 and CDR2 from the germline V gene are SQVTM and ANQGSEA. V lost 1 base and J lost 8, with 12 bases in between. There are 13 residues in the CDR3. This CDR3 is CSVEGTGADEQFF. The CDR3 DNA is TGCAGCGTTGAAGGTACTGGGGCGGATGAGCAGTTCTTC.

The chain combines TRBV7-2 with TRBJ2-2, with a weak D call TRBD1 (6 bases). CDR1 and CDR2 (germline): SGHTA, FQGNSA. CDR3 length: 15 amino acids. Trimming left V 4 bases short and J 5 bases short, with 14 bases between. Here the CDR3 reads CASSSEGQITGELFF. In nucleotides, the CDR3 is TGTGCCAGCAGCTCAGAAGGACAGATTACCGGGGAGCTGTTTTTT.

This clonotype occurred a few times. V is TRBV20-1 and J is TRBJ2-7; possibly TRBD1 or TRBD2 for D (7 bases each). The V gene lost 1 base and the J gene lost 7 bases, with 17 bases spanning the gap. The CDR3 runs 14 residues. CDR1 is DFQATT, CDR2 SNEGSKA, per germline (reference sequence). CDR3 sequence: CSARVGGGTGEQYF. In DNA, the CDR3 is TGCAGTGCTAGAGTGGGAGGGGGCACTGGTGAGCAGTACTTC.

This chain links TRBV7-3 with TRBJ2-2, with TRBD1 as a possible D gene (6 bases). CDR1 and CDR2 (germline): SGHTA, FQGTGA. The CDR3 contains 16 residues. Trimming took 6 bases from V and 2 from J, leaving 16 bases between them. The CDR3 sequence is CASSPFRDTNTGELFF. The CDR3 coding sequence is TGTGCCAGCAGTCCATTCCGGGACACTAACACCGGGGAGCTGTTTTTT. Full variable domain (rest looked up from reference TRBV7-3 and TRBJ2-2): GAGVSQTPSNKVTEKGKYVELRCDPISGHTALYWYRQSLGQGPEFLIYFQGTGAADDSGLPNDRFFAVRPEGSVSTLKIQRTERGDSAVYLCASSPFRDTNTGELFFGEGSRLTVL.

This chain joins TRBV18 and TRBJ1-5; D is undetermined. V dropped 5 bases and J dropped 7 bases, with 15 bases sitting between them. CDR3 length: 14 amino acids. Per germline, CDR1 KGHSH and CDR2 LQKENI. DNA for the CDR3: TGTGCCAGCTCATCCACCCCGGTAGGCCAGCCCCAGCATTTT. Translation: CASSSTPVGQPQHF.

The chain couples TRBV12-3 or TRBV12-4 to TRBJ2-7, with 8 bases aligning to TRBD1. V gave up 7 bases and J gave up 4 bases; unmatched junction bases: 12. The CDR3 spans 15 residues. CDR3: CASNPQGARRYEQYF. In DNA form, the CDR3 reads TGTGCCAGCAATCCCCAGGGGGCGCGAAGATACGAGCAGTACTTC.

This clonotype was observed a handful of times. The rearrangement joins TRBV6-1 to TRBJ1-1; D unresolved. Germline values: CDR1 MNHNS, CDR2 SASEGT. The CDR3 is 11 amino acids. V was clipped by 1 base and J by 6 bases, with 3 bases between them. The CDR3 spells CASSEVSEAFF. The CDR3 nucleotides are TGTGCCAGCAGTGAAGTGTCTGAAGCTTTCTTT.

The rearrangement uses TRBV11-2 and TRBJ2-3, with 13 bases lining up with TRBD2. V lost 4 bases and J lost 14; bases outside the gene matches: 18. Germline lookup yields CDR1 SGHAT and CDR2 FQNNGV. The CDR3 runs to 17 residues. CDR3 loop: CASSSPTPGLAGWLRYF. The CDR3 region has the DNA TGTGCCAGCAGCTCGCCGACACCGGGACTAGCGGGATGGCTCAGGTATTTT. Full variable domain (rest looked up from reference TRBV11-2 and TRBJ2-3): EAGVAQSPRYKIIEKRQSVAFWCNPISGHATLYWYQQILGQGPKLLIQFQNNGVVDDSQLPKDRFSAERLKGVDSTLKIQPAKLEDSAVYLCASSSPTPGLAGWLRYFGPGTRLTVL.

The chain couples TRBV19 to TRBJ1-1; D is ambiguous. Germline-derived CDR1 and CDR2 are LNHDA and SQIVND (reference sequence). Trimming removed 9 bases from V and 4 bases from J, with 12 bases in between. The CDR3 is 12 amino acids. Written as DNA, the CDR3 is TGTGCCAGCTTTCAGGATGCCACTGAAGCTTTCTTT. Amino acids: CASFQDATEAFF.

This clonotype was seen only a few times. The chain is built from TRBV20-1 and TRBJ2-1, with 7 bases identical to TRBD1. The ends lost 3 bases at V and 1 base at J; junction bases unmatched: 9. Per germline, CDR1 DFQATT and CDR2 SNEGSKA (reference sequence). The CDR3 sequence is 16 residues long. Written as DNA, the CDR3 is TGCAGTGCTAGGCCCCTACGGGACAGATCCTACAATGAGCAGTTCTTC. Translation: CSARPLRDRSYNEQFF.

This CDR3 is CASSPLRGVAYNEQFF. The CDR3 nucleotides are TGTGCCAGCAGCCCACTACGGGGGGTTGCCTACAATGAGCAGTTCTTC. The J gene is TRBJ2-1, the V gene TRBV7-9; 7 nucleotides match TRBD2. Germline V gene sequence: CDR1 SEHNR, CDR2 FQNEAQ (reference sequence). The CDR3 loop spans 16 amino acids. V shed 5 bases, J shed 2 bases, and the junction held 9 bases outside the gene matches.

This clonotype occurred a few times. The J gene is TRBJ1-3, the V gene TRBV2; D unresolved. CDR1 SNHLY and CDR2 FYNNEI come from the germline V gene. V was cut by 6 bases and J by 8 bases, with 20 bases left in between. This CDR3 region has 15 residues. This chain's CDR3 is CASRKNQDAWDTIYF. CDR3 nucleotide sequence: TGTGCCAGCAGAAAGAATCAGGACGCTTGGGACACCATATATTTT. Full variable domain (outside the CDR3, taken from reference TRBV2 and TRBJ1-3): EPEVTQTPSHQVTQMGQEVILRCVPISNHLYFYWYRQILGQKVEFLVSFYNNEISEKSEIFDDQFSVERPDGSNFTLKIRSTKLEDSAMYFCASRKNQDAWDTIYFGEGSWLTVV.

This clonotype turned up a few times. This sequence joins TRBV5-1 and TRBJ2-7; D is perhaps TRBD1 or TRBD2 (5 bases each). Germline CDR1 SGHRS, CDR2 YFSETQ. Trimming took off 2 bases at V and 5 bases at J, with 14 bases between the two ends. The CDR3 is 14 amino acids. The CDR3 DNA is TGCGCCAGCAGCTTCCTCCCCGGGACCAACGAGCAGTACTTC. Translating it yields CASSFLPGTNEQYF.

This clonotype has more than one count but fewer than ten. The J gene is TRBJ2-5, the V gene TRBV5-1; tentatively, D is TRBD1 (6 bases). This CDR3 region has 14 residues. V lost 3 bases and J lost 1, with 10 bases in between. Germline CDR1 is SGHRS and CDR2 is YFSETQ. The CDR3 nucleotides are TGCGCCAGCAGCTGGGGACACTTCCAAGAGACCCAGTACTTC. Its protein product is CASSWGHFQETQYF.

The chain uses TRBV6-2 or TRBV6-3 and TRBJ2-1, with no clear D. Germline V CDR1 and CDR2: MNHEY, SVGEGT. This CDR3 comprises 17 residues. V dropped 6 bases and J dropped 0 bases, with 18 bases sitting between them. CDR3: CASRTPGAPSSYNEQFF. The CDR3 DNA sequence: TGTGCCAGCAGGACCCCAGGAGCCCCGAGCTCCTACAATGAGCAGTTCTTC.

The sample holds a few counts of this clonotype. The rearrangement links TRBV4-3 to TRBJ2-1, with D perhaps matching TRBD2 (6 bases). The V end lost 1 base, the J end lost 7 bases, and 20 bases lay between the germline ends. The CDR3 spans 17 residues. The germline V gene encodes CDR1 LGHNA and CDR2 YSLEER. This chain's CDR3 is CASSQGPLSGRRNEQFF. CDR3 bases: TGCGCCAGCAGCCAAGGCCCTCTTTCGGGGAGGAGGAATGAGCAGTTCTTC.